A selection of T cell receptor beta chains follows, all from one sample in a study of blood T cell repertoires in COVID-19. The table came from immunoSEQ multiplex PCR; TCRdb's copy has only in-frame clones and leaves some out. The sample includes more than 200,000 clones, 83% of them seen just once. The specimen sequenced was peripheral blood. All receptors come from a woman in her forties with active or convalescent COVID-19. CDR3s include the opening cysteine and the closing phenylalanine or tryptophan. The D gene is left open where the match is weak. Some rows mark clone size as missing; the rest say once, few, many or name a class of expanded clone.

size: NA
J: TRBJ1-1
D: NA
V: TRBV7-9
DNA: TGTGCCAGCAGCTCGCGGGGGGCAGGTAACACTGAAGCTTTCTTT
CDR3: CASSSRGAGNTEAFF

size: many
J: TRBJ1-2
D: TRBD1
V: TRBV6-2/TRBV6-3
DNA: TGTGCCAGCAGTTACTCGGGACAGGGGGATGGCTATGGCTACACCTTC
CDR3: CASSYSGQGDGYGYTF

size: NA
J: TRBJ1-2
D: NA
V: TRBV6-1
DNA: TGTGCCAGCAGTGAAGAAGGGGCGACAGCTAACTATGGCTACACCTTC
CDR3: CASSEEGATANYGYTF

size: once
J: TRBJ1-5
D: NA
V: TRBV28
DNA: TGTGCCAGCAGTCCTCTGCAACCCGGGACAAATCAGCCCCAGCATTTT
CDR3: CASSPLQPGTNQPQHF

size: NA
J: TRBJ1-3
D: NA
V: TRBV30
DNA: TGTGCCTGGAGTGTAAACAGGGTCGGAAACACCATATATTTT
CDR3: CAWSVNRVGNTIYF

size: once
J: TRBJ2-3
D: NA
V: TRBV15
DNA: TGTGCCACCAGCAGAGTTTGGGAGAACACAGATACGCAGTATTTT
CDR3: CATSRVWENTDTQYF

size: NA
J: TRBJ1-2
D: TRBD1
V: TRBV6-5
DNA: TGTGCCAGCAGTTATACGGACAGGGGGCACGACTATGGCTACACCTTC
CDR3: CASSYTDRGHDYGYTF

size: NA
J: TRBJ1-1
D: TRBD1
V: TRBV7-9
DNA: TGTGCCAGCAGCTTAGTCGGACAGGGAAGAACTGAAGCTTTCTTT
CDR3: CASSLVGQGRTEAFF

size: NA
J: TRBJ1-4
D: TRBD1
V: TRBV24-1
DNA: TGTGCCACCAGTGAGACAGGGGGCGCGGGAGAAAAACTGTTTTTT
CDR3: CATSETGGAGEKLFF

size: once
J: TRBJ2-2
D: TRBD2
V: TRBV24-1
DNA: TGTGCCACCAGTGGCCCGGGGGGGGTCCCCTCGTTCACCGGGGAGCTGTTTTTT
CDR3: CATSGPGGVPSFTGELFF

size: NA
J: TRBJ1-2
D: NA
V: TRBV3-1/TRBV3-2
DNA: TGTGCCAGCAGCCAAGTTGGCGGGAACTATGGCTACACCTTC
CDR3: CASSQVGGNYGYTF

size: NA
J: TRBJ2-7
D: NA
V: TRBV11-2
DNA: TGTGCCAGCAGCGACCGGGGCTCCTACGAGCAGTACTTC
CDR3: CASSDRGSYEQYF

size: NA
J: TRBJ2-1
D: TRBD2
V: TRBV30
DNA: TGTGCCTGGAGCCCCTTCCTAGCGGGGGCAAATAATGAGCAGTTCTTC
CDR3: CAWSPFLAGANNEQFF

size: NA
J: TRBJ1-5
D: TRBD1
V: TRBV6-1
DNA: TGTGCCAGCAGTGACGGGACAGGGATTCAGCCCCAGCATTTT
CDR3: CASSDGTGIQPQHF

size: once
J: TRBJ1-1
D: NA
V: TRBV11-3
DNA: TGTGCCAGCAGCTTAGGCCAGTTGAACACTGAAGCTTTCTTT
CDR3: CASSLGQLNTEAFF

size: NA
J: TRBJ1-2
D: NA
V: TRBV30
DNA: TGTGCCTGGAGTGAATCAGGGCTGCATGGCTACACCTTC
CDR3: CAWSESGLHGYTF